Listed below are T cell receptor beta chains from one sample, sequenced in a study of blood T cell repertoires in COVID-19. Using immunoSEQ multiplex PCR, the repertoire was profiled, and TCRdb retains in-frame clones only, with some absent. This sample yields 500,000 to 600,000 clones, of which less than 90% are seen a single time; 7.5% to 9% belongs to the top ten. The sample was peripheral blood. Receptors originate from a woman between 50 and 59 years old with COVID-19, enrolled during active disease. CDR3s include the opening cysteine and the closing phenylalanine or tryptophan. D genes are given only for firm matches. Part of the rows lack a size; the others show once, few, many or a class for expanded clones.

TGTGCCACCCAGAAGACGGGGGACACCGGGGAGCTGTTTTTT CATQKTGDTGELFF NA TRBJ2-2 TRBV24-1 NA
TGTGCCAGCAGTCCTAGCGGGGATACGCAGTATTTT CASSPSGDTQYF TRBD2 TRBJ2-3 TRBV3-1/TRBV3-2 NA
TGTGCCAGCAGTGTATGGTACGGACAGGGGGGTCAGCCCCAGCATTTT CASSVWYGQGGQPQHF TRBD1 TRBJ1-5 TRBV6-1 NA
TGTGCCAGCAGTGAGGGTCCAGAGGATGAGCAGTTCTTC CASSEGPEDEQFF NA TRBJ2-1 TRBV6-4 NA
TGTGCCAGCGGGAGGGAAAGGGAGTACTTC CASGREREYF TRBD2 TRBJ2-7 TRBV6-5 NA
TGTGCCATATTACTGGGAGTCTATCGGGGCTATGGCTACACCTTC CAILLGVYRGYGYTF NA TRBJ1-2 TRBV6-5 NA
TGTGCCAGTAGTACGGACTGGAGCACCGGGGAGCTGTTTTTT CASSTDWSTGELFF NA TRBJ2-2 TRBV19 NA
TGTGCCAGCAGCCTAAATGAGCAGTTCTTC CASSLNEQFF NA TRBJ2-1 TRBV6-5 NA
TGTGCCACCAGCCGATATGGTGACAGGGAGGCAGATACGCAGTATTTT CATSRYGDREADTQYF NA TRBJ2-3 TRBV15 NA
TGTGCCAGCAGCTTAGCGCTAGACACTGAAGCTTTCTTT CASSLALDTEAFF NA TRBJ1-1 TRBV7-9 NA
TGTGCCAGCAGCCTTCGGGACAGGGACATTCAGTACTTC CASSLRDRDIQYF TRBD1 TRBJ2-4 TRBV7-2 NA
TGTGCCAGCAGTGAAGGGGGACTCAATCAGCCCCAGCATTTT CASSEGGLNQPQHF NA TRBJ1-5 TRBV6-1 NA
TGCGCCAGCAGCCCCTCGACTAGCAGCTCCGATACGCAGTATTTT CASSPSTSSSDTQYF TRBD2 TRBJ2-3 TRBV4-1 NA
TGTGCCAGCGGCGGCAGTAACTATGGCTACACCTTC CASGGSNYGYTF NA TRBJ1-2 TRBV3-1/TRBV3-2 NA
TGTGCCTGGAGTGTACAGGGGGGGGTAGGAAAACTGTTTTTT CAWSVQGGVGKLFF TRBD1 TRBJ1-4 TRBV30 NA
TGTGCCACCAGTGATTTGATCGGTTCAGGGGCCTCCCAAGAGACCCAGTACTTC CATSDLIGSGASQETQYF NA TRBJ2-5 TRBV24-1 once
TGTGCCAGCACCATCGGGACAGGGGTAATGCTCAATCAGCCCCAGCATTTT CASTIGTGVMLNQPQHF TRBD1 TRBJ1-5 TRBV28 NA
TGCGCCAGCAGCTTGCAGGGGGTGGAGGCCTTC CASSLQGVEAF TRBD1 TRBJ1-2 TRBV5-1 NA
TGTGCCAGCAGCCCGACAGGGAGCTCCTACGAGCAGTACTTC CASSPTGSSYEQYF TRBD1 TRBJ2-7 TRBV3-1/TRBV3-2 once
TGTGCCAGTTATTCCTACGGTGGCTACACCTTC CASYSYGGYTF NA TRBJ1-2 TRBV28 NA
TGTGCCAGCAGCTTTCTCACTGAAGCTTTCTTT CASSFLTEAFF NA TRBJ1-1 TRBV11-2 NA
TGTGCCAGCAGCCCCGACACTCATCAGCCCCAGCATTTT CASSPDTHQPQHF NA TRBJ1-5 TRBV7-2 NA
TGTGCCAGCAGCCAAGACCCCCTGCGGGCCTCCTACAATGAGCAGTTCTTC CASSQDPLRASYNEQFF NA TRBJ2-1 TRBV4-2 NA
TGTGCCAGCAGACTATACTTCGGCACAGATACGCAGTATTTT CASRLYFGTDTQYF NA TRBJ2-3 TRBV6-5 once
TGTGCTAGTGGCCTCAGCGGGGGGCCTTCGGAGACCCAGTACTTC CASGLSGGPSETQYF TRBD2 TRBJ2-5 TRBV12-5 once
TGCGCCAGCAGCCCACAACAGGGATCCACTGAAGCTTTCTTT CASSPQQGSTEAFF NA TRBJ1-1 TRBV5-1 NA
TGCGCCAGCAGCTTGCCGAAAGCGGGGGTCACCTACGAGCAGTACTTC CASSLPKAGVTYEQYF TRBD2 TRBJ2-7 TRBV5-1 NA
TGCGCCAGCAGTGAGTCTGTTAGCTTCCACGAGCAGTACTTC CASSESVSFHEQYF NA TRBJ2-7 TRBV10-1 NA
TGCGCCAGCAGCTCTTCGACTAGTCTCCCTAATGAGCAGTTCTTC CASSSSTSLPNEQFF NA TRBJ2-1 TRBV5-1 NA
TGTGCCTGCGAAACCCGGGACAGGATTACCGGGGAGCTGTTTTTT CACETRDRITGELFF TRBD1 TRBJ2-2 TRBV9 NA
TGTGCCACCTATGAACGGTATAGCAATCAGCCCCAGCATTTT CATYERYSNQPQHF NA TRBJ1-5 TRBV19 NA
TGTGCCAGCAGCCGGATGGGGGGGCAGCCCCAGCATTTT CASSRMGGQPQHF NA TRBJ1-5 TRBV3-1/TRBV3-2 NA
TGTGCCTCATCCGGGGGAGGGAGTGAAAAACTGTTTTTT CASSGGGSEKLFF NA TRBJ1-4 TRBV30 NA
TGCAGCGCCAGGGGAGGACGGGACAGCTGGGGTAACTATGGCTACACCTTC CSARGGRDSWGNYGYTF TRBD1 TRBJ1-2 TRBV29-1 once
TGTGCCAGCAGTTTATCGGTCAGGAACACTGAAGCTTTCTTT CASSLSVRNTEAFF NA TRBJ1-1 TRBV27 NA
TGTGCCAGCAGTTTAACAGGGTCGGGGACCGGGGAGCTGTTTTTT CASSLTGSGTGELFF NA TRBJ2-2 TRBV27 few
TGTGCCAGCTGGGTAGCGGGGAGGGAGACCCAGTACTTC CASWVAGRETQYF TRBD2 TRBJ2-5 TRBV27 NA
TGTGCTAGTGGTTTGGTACAGGGGTTTACAGATACGCAGTATTTT CASGLVQGFTDTQYF TRBD1 TRBJ2-3 TRBV12-5 NA
TGTGCCAGCAGCCTCTTCGGGGGACAGGGGGCTTCCGAGCAGTACTTC CASSLFGGQGASEQYF TRBD1 TRBJ2-7 TRBV3-1/TRBV3-2 NA
TGTGCCAGCAGCCTTCGGGTCGGAAGCGTCGACTTC CASSLRVGSVDF NA TRBJ2-7 TRBV11-1 NA
TGTGCCAGCTCACTAAACACTGAAGCTTTCTTT CASSLNTEAFF NA TRBJ1-1 TRBV18 NA
TGTGCCAGCAGGGACTTTTCTAACACCGGGGAGCTGTTTTTT CASRDFSNTGELFF NA TRBJ2-2 TRBV2 NA
TGTGCCAGCAGCCCGGGACTCGGATATTACGAGCAGTACTTC CASSPGLGYYEQYF NA TRBJ2-7 TRBV5-4 NA
TGTGCCAGCGGGTACGAGGGTGTGACAGATACGCAGTATTTT CASGYEGVTDTQYF NA TRBJ2-3 TRBV27 NA
TGTGCCAGCAGTTTTCTAGCGGGGGGCCGGGGGGACGAGCAGTACTTC CASSFLAGGRGDEQYF TRBD2 TRBJ2-7 TRBV28 NA
TGTGCCAGCAGTCGGGACACCACAGATACGCAGTATTTT CASSRDTTDTQYF NA TRBJ2-3 TRBV6-2/TRBV6-3 NA
TGTGCTAGTGGTGCGGAACTCACGGGGTGGGGGGACGAAAAACTGTTTTTT CASGAELTGWGDEKLFF NA TRBJ1-4 TRBV12-5 NA
TGTGCCAGTAGCCCGGACAGCGTCATAGGGGGTTCACCCCTCCACTTT CASSPDSVIGGSPLHF NA TRBJ1-6 TRBV19 NA
TGTGCCATCAGTGCGCGACTAGCGGGTGGGTACGAGCAGTACTTC CAISARLAGGYEQYF TRBD2 TRBJ2-7 TRBV10-3 NA
TGTGCCAGCAGTCCGCCGGGGGGGCGCTACACTGAAGCTTTCTTT CASSPPGGRYTEAFF NA TRBJ1-1 TRBV27 once
TGTGCCAGCTCACCACAGGGGTCCCACCAAGAGACCCAGTACTTC CASSPQGSHQETQYF NA TRBJ2-5 TRBV18 NA
TGCGCCAGCAGCTTGGCCCAGGGGCCCCGGACTAGCGGGGAACTCTACGAGCAGTACTTC CASSLAQGPRTSGELYEQYF TRBD2 TRBJ2-7 TRBV5-1 NA